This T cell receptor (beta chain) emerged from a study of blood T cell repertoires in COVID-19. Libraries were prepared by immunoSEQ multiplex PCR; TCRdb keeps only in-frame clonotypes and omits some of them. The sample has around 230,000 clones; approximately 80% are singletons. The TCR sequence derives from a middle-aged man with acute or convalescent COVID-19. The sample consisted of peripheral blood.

The CDR3 DNA reads TGTGCCAGCAGCAGGGCTAGCGGGAGCAATGAGCAGTTCTTC. Its protein product is CASSRASGSNEQFF. This chain joins TRBV21-1 and TRBJ2-1; TRBD2 was called by the table and not checked on the DNA. TRBV21-1 is assigned pseudogene status. The CDR3 extends over 14 amino acids.